The clone carrying this TCR beta chain has at least ten counts. Antigen: not known. RNA transcripts provided the source from which TCR beta CDR3 regions were amplified. HTBI primers were the set used in a first-round RT-PCR of the TCR CDR3. A single record per CDR3 protein comes from TCRdb applying MiXCR to the multiplex PCR reads. This sample has 350,000 or so distinct CDR3 sequences, with 15% to 20% found just once. In making diagnoses, clinical symptoms, serum thyroxine and TRAb, thyroid ultrasound and orbital computed tomography were all used. It was 8.5 to 10 ml of fresh peripheral blood that supplied the PBMCs. The sample belongs to a study of T cells in Graves' hyperthyroidism and ophthalmopathy. Overall study: Peripheral blood draws took place at initial diagnosis, ahead of any treatment. Study results and limitations: The blood repertoire included most of the expanded thyroid clonotypes above 0.001.

The germline V and J ends were trimmed by 1 base and 5 bases, with 11 bases remaining between them. The CDR3 is made up of 14 amino acids. Material: blood. This receptor was obtained from a woman aged 35 to 49 with Graves' ophthalmopathy. The genes are TRBV12-3 or TRBV12-4 and TRBJ2-5; unclear D gene. CDR3 DNA sequence: TGTGCCAGCAGTTTAGTGGGGATTCTGGAGACCCAGTACTTC. This translates into CASSLVGILETQYF.